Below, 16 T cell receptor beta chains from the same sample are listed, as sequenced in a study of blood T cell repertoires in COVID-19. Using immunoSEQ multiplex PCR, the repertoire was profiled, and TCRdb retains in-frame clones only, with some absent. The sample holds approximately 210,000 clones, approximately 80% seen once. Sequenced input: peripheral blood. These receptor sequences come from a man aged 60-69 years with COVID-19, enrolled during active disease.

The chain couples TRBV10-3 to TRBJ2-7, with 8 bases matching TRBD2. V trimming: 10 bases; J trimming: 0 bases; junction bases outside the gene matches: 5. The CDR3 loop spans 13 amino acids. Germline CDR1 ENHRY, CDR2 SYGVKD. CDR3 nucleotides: TGTGCCACGTTAGCGGGACGCTCCTACGAGCAGTACTTC. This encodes CATLAGRSYEQYF.

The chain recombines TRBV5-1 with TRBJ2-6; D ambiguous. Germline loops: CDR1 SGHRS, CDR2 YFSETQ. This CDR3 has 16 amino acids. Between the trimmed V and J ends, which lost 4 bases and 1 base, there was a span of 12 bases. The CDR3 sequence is CASSNAPVSGANVLTF. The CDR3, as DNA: TGCGCCAGCAGCAACGCCCCGGTATCTGGGGCCAACGTCCTGACTTTC.

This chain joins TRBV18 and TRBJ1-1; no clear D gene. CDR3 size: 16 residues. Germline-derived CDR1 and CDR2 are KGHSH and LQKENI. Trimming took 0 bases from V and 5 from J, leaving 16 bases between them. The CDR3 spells CASSPPLARGGTEAFF. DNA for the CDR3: TGTGCCAGCTCACCACCATTGGCCCGAGGCGGGACTGAAGCTTTCTTT.

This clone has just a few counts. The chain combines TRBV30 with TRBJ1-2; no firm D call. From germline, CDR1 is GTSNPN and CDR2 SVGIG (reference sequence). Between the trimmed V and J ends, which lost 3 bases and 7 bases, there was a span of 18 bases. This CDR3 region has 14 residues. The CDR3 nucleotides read TGTGCCTGGAGGCGGGGTATCTCAACGGGTGGCTACACCTTC. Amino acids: CAWRRGISTGGYTF.

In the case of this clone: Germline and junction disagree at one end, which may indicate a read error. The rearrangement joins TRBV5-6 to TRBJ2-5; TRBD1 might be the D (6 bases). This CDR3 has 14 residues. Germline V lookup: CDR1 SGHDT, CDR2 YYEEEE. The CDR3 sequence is CASSLSGTAPEGDF. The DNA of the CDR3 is TGTGCCAGCAGCTTGTCCGGCACAGCTCCCGAGGGGGACTTC.

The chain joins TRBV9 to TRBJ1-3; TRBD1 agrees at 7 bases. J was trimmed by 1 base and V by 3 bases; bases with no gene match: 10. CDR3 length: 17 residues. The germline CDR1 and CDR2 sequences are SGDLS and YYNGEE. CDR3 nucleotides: TGTGCCAGCAGCGGCGGTGGGACAGCCAATTCTGGAAACACCATATATTTT. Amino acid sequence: CASSGGGTANSGNTIYF.

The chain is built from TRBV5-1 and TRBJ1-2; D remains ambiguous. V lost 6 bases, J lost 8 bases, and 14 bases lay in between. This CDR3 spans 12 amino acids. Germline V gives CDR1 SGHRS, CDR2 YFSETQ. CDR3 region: CASNVGDGGYTF. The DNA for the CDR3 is TGCGCCAGCAATGTGGGAGATGGAGGCTACACCTTC.

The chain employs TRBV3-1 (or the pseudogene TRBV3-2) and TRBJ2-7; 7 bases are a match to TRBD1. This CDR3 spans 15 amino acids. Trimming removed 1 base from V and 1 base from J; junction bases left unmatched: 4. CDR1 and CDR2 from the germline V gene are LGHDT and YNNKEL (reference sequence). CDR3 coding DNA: TGTGCCAGCAGCCAAGTCCCGGGACAGTCCTACGAGCAGTACTTC. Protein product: CASSQVPGQSYEQYF.

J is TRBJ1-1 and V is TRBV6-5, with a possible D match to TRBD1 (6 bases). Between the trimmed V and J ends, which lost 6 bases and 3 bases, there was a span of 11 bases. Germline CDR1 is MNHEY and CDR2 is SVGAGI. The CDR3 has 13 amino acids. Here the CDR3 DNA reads TGTGCCAGCAGGGCGACAGGAGACACTGAAGCTTTCTTT. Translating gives CASRATGDTEAFF.

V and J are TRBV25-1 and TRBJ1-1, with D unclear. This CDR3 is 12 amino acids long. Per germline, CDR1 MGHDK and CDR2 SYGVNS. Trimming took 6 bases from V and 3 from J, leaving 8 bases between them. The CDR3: CASRSLDTEAFF. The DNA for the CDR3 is TGTGCCAGCAGGTCCCTCGACACTGAAGCTTTCTTT.

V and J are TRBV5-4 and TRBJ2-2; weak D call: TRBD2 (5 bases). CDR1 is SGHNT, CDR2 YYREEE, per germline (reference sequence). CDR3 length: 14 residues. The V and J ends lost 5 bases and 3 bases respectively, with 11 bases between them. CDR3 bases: TGTGCCAGCAGTCCCCGGGGTTACACCGGGGAGCTGTTTTTT. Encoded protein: CASSPRGYTGELFF.

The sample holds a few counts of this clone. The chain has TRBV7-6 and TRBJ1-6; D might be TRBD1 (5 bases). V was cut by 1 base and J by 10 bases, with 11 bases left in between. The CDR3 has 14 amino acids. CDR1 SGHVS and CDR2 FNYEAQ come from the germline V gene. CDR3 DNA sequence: TGTGCCAGCAGCTTAGGGGGCACTAGCTCACCCCTCCACTTT. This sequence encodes CASSLGGTSSPLHF.

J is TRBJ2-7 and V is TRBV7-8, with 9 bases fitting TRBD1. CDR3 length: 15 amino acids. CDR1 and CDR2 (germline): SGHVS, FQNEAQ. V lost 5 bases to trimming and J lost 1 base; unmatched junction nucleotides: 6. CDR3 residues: CASSQGGTGSYEQYF. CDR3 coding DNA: TGTGCCAGCAGCCAGGGCGGGACAGGGTCCTACGAGCAGTACTTC.

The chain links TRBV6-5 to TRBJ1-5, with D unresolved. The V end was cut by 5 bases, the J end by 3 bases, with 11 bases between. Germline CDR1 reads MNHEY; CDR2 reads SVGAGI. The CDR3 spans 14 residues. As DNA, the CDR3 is TGTGCCAGCAGTCCTTCCCAAGCCAATCAGCCCCAGCATTTT. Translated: CASSPSQANQPQHF.

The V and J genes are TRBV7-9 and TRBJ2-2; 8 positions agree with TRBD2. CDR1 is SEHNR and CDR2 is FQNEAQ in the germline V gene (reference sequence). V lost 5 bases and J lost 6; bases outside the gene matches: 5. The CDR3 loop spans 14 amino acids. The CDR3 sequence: CASSPGRVAGELFF. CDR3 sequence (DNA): TGTGCCAGCAGCCCCGGGAGGGTTGCCGGGGAGCTGTTTTTT.

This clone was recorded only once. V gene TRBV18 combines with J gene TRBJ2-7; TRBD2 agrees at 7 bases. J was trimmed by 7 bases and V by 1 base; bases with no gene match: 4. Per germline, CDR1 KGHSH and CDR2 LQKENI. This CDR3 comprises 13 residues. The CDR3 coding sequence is TGTGCCAGCTCACCACGGGGCGGGGGAGAGCAGTACTTC. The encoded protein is CASSPRGGGEQYF.